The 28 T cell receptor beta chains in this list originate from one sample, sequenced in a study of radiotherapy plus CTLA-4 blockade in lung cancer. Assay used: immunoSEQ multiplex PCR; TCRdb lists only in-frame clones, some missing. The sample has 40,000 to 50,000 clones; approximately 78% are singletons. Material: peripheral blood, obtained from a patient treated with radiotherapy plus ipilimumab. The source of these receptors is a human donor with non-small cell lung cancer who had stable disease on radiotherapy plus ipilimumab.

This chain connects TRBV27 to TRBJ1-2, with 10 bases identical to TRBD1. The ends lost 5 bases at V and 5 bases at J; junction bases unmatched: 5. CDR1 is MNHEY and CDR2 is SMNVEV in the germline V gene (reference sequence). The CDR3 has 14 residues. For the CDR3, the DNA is TGTGCCAGCAGTCCGCGACAGGGGGCGTATGGCTACACCTTC. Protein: CASSPRQGAYGYTF.

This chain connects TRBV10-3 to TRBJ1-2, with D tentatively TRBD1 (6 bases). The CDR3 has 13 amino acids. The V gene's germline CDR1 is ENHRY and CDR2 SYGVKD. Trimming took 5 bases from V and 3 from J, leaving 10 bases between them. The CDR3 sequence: CAISPGEYYGYTF. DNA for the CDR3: TGTGCCATCAGTCCAGGGGAATACTATGGCTACACCTTC.

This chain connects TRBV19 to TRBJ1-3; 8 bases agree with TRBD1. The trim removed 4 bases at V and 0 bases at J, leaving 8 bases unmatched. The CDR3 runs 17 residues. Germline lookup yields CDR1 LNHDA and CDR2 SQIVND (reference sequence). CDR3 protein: CASSSSGGSSSGNTIYF. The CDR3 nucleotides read TGTGCCAGTAGTAGCTCAGGGGGCTCGAGCTCTGGAAACACCATATATTTT.

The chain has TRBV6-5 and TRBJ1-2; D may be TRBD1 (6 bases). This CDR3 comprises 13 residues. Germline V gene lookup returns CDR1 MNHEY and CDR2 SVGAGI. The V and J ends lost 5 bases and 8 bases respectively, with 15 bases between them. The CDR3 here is CASSEDSLWGYTF. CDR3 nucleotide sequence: TGTGCCAGCAGTGAGGACAGCTTGTGGGGCTACACCTTC.

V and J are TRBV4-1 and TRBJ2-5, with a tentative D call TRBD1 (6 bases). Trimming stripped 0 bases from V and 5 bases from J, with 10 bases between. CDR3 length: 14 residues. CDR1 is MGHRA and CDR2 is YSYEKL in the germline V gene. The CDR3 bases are TGCGCCAGCAGCCAAGAACACAGGGCGGAGACCCAGTACTTC. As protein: CASSQEHRAETQYF.

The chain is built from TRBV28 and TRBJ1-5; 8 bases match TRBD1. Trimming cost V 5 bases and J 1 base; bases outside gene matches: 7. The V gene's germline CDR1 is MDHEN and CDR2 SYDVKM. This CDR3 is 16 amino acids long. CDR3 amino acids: CASSHLRTGSNQPQHF. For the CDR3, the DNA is TGTGCCAGCAGTCACCTTAGGACAGGGAGCAATCAGCCCCAGCATTTT.

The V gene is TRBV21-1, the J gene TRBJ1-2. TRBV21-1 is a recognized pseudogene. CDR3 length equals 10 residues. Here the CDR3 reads CATAEDGYTF. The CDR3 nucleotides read TGTGCCACTGCGGAGGATGGCTACACCTTC.

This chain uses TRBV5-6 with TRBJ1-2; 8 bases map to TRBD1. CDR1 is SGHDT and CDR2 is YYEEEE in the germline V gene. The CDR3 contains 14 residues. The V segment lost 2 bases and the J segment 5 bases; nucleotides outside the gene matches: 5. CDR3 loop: CASSLPGTGYGYTF. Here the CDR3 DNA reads TGTGCCAGCAGCTTACCTGGGACAGGATATGGCTACACCTTC.

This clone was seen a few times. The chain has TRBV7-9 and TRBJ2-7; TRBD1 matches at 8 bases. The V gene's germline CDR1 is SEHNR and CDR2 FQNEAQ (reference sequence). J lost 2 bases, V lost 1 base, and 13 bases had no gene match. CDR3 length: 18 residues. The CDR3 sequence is CASSLDFDRGKIPYEQYF. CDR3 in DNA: TGTGCCAGCAGCTTAGACTTCGACAGGGGAAAGATCCCCTACGAGCAGTACTTC. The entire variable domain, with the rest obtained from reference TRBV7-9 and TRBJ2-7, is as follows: DTGVSQNPRHKITKRGQNVTFRCDPISEHNRLYWYRQTLGQGPEFLTYFQNEAQLEKSRLLSDRFSAERPKGSFSTLEIQRTEQGDSAMYLCASSLDFDRGKIPYEQYFGPGTRLTVT.

The DNA for the CDR3 is TGCGCCAGCAGCTTGACCCCTAGGGACGGGGGTAATGAAAAACTGTTTTTT. Encoded protein: CASSLTPRDGGNEKLFF. The rearrangement joins TRBV5-1 to TRBJ1-4; D perhaps matches TRBD1 (5 bases). Germline V CDR1 and CDR2: SGHRS, YFSETQ. The V and J ends lost 1 base and 4 bases respectively, with 17 bases between them. The CDR3 runs 17 residues. Variable domain in full (rest from reference TRBV5-1 and TRBJ1-4): KAGVTQTPRYLIKTRGQQVTLSCSPISGHRSVSWYQQTPGQGLQFLFEYFSETQRNKGNFPGRFSGRQFSNSRSEMNVSTLELGDSALYLCASSLTPRDGGNEKLFFGSGTQLSVL.

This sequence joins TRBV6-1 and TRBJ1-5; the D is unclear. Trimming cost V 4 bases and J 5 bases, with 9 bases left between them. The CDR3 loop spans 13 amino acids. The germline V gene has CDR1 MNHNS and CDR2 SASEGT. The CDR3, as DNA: TGTGCCAGCAGTGTCAGTGGAGATCAGCCCCAGCATTTT. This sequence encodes CASSVSGDQPQHF.

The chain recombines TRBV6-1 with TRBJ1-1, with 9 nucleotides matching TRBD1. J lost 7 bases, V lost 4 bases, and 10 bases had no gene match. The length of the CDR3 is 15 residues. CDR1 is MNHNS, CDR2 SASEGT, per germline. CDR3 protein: CASSASTGGSSEAFF. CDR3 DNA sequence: TGTGCCAGCAGTGCAAGCACAGGGGGCTCCAGTGAAGCTTTCTTT.

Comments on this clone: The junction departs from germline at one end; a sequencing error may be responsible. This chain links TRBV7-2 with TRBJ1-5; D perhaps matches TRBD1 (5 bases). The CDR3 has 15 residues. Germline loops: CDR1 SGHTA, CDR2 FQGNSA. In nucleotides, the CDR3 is TGTGCCAGCAGCTTAGCAGCGCAGGGTTATCAGTCCCAGCATTTT. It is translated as CASSLAAQGYQSQHF.

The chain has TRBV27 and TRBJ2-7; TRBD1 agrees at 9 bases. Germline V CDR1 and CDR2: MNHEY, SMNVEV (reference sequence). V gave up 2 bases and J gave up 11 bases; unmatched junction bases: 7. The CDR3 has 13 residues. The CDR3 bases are TGTGCCAGCAGTTTAAGTTACCGGGACAGGGAGTACTTC. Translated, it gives CASSLSYRDREYF.

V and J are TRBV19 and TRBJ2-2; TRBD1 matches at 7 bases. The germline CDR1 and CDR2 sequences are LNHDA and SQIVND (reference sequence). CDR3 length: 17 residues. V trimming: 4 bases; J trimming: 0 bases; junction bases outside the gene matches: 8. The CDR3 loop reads CASSTDFGTANTGELFF. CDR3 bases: TGTGCCAGTAGTACAGATTTCGGGACAGCGAACACCGGGGAGCTGTTTTTT.

CDR3 bases: TGCGCCAGCAGCCACCCCATGGGACAGGGGGCGAAAGGGGAGCAGTACTTC. Protein sequence: CASSHPMGQGAKGEQYF. The rearrangement joins TRBV4-1 to TRBJ2-5, with 12 bases lining up with TRBD1. The germline CDR1 and CDR2 sequences are MGHRA and YSYEKL. The CDR3 totals 17 residues. The J segment lost 11 bases and the V segment lost 3 bases, leaving 16 bases of the junction unmatched.

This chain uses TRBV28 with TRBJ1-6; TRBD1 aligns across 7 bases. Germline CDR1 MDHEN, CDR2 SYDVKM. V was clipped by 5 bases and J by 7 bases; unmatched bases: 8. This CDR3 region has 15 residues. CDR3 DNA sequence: TGTGCCAGCAGTCCGACAGGGCAGGGGAATTCACCCCTCCACTTT. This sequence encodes CASSPTGQGNSPLHF.

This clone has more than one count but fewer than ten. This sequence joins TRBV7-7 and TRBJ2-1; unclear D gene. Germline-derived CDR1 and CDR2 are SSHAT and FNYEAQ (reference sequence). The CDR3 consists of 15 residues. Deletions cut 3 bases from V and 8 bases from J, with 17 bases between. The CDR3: CASSFRLEADHEQFF. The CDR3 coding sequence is TGTGCCAGCAGCTTCCGCCTCGAGGCGGATCATGAGCAGTTCTTC.

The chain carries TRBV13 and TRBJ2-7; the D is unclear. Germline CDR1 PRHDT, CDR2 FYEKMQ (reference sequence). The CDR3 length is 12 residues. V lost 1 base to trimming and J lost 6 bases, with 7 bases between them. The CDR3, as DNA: TGTGCCAGCAGCTTAGTCCAGTCCGAGCAGTACTTC. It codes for CASSLVQSEQYF.

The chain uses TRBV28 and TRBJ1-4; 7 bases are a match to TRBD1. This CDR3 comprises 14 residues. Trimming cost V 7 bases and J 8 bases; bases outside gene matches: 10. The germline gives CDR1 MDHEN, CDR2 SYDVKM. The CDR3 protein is CASTTTGAGEKLFF. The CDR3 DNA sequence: TGTGCCAGCACCACAACAGGGGCCGGAGAAAAACTGTTTTTT. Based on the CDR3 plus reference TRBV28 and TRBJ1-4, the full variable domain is DVKVTQSSRYLVKRTGEKVFLECVQDMDHENMFWYRQDPGLGLRLIYFSYDVKMKEKGDIPEGYSVSREKKERFSLILESASTNQTSMYLCASTTTGAGEKLFFGSGTQLSVL.

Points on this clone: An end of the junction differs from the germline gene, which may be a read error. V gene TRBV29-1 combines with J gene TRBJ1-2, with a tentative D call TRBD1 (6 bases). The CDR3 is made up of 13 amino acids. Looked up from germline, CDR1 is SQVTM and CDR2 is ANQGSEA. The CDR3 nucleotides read TGCAGCGTGGAAGGGGGGGGCGGCTATGGCTACACCTTC. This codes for CSVEGGGGYGYTF. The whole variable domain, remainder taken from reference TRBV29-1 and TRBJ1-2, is SAVISQKPSRDICQRGTSLTIQCQVDSQVTMMFWYRQQPGQSLTLIATANQGSEATYESGFVIDKFPISRPNLTFSTLTVSNMSPEDSSIYLCSVEGGGGYGYTFGSGTRLTVV.

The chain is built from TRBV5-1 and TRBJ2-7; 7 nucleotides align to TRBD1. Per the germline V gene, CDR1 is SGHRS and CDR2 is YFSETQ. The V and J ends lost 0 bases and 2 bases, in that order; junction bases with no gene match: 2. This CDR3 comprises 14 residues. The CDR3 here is CASSLVQGAYEQYF. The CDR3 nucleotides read TGCGCCAGCAGCTTGGTGCAGGGGGCCTACGAGCAGTACTTC.

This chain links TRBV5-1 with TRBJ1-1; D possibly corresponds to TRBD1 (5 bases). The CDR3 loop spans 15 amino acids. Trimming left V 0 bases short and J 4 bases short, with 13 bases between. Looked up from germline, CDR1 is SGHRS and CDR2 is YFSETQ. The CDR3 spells CASSLDWGGSTEAFF. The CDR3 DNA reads TGCGCCAGCAGCTTGGATTGGGGGGGGAGCACTGAAGCTTTCTTT.

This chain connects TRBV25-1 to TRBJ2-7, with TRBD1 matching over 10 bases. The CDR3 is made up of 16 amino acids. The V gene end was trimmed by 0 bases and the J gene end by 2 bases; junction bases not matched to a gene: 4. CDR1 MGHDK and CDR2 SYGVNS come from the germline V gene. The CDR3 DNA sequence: TGTGCCAGCAGTGAATACAAGGACAGGGGGACCTACGAGCAGTACTTC. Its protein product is CASSEYKDRGTYEQYF.

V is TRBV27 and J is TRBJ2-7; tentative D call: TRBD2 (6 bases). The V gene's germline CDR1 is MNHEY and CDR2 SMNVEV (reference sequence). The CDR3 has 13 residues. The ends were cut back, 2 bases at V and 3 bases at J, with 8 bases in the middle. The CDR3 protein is CASSLRTNYEQYF. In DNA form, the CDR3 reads TGTGCCAGCAGTTTAAGGACTAACTACGAGCAGTACTTC.

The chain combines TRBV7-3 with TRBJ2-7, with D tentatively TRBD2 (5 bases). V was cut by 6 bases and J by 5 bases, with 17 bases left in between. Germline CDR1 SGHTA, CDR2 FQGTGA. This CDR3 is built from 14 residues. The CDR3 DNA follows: TGTGCCAGCAGTCCCTCGGACTGGAGCAACGAGCAGTACTTC. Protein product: CASSPSDWSNEQYF.

The CDR3 protein is CASSETGTSGWNEQFF. The CDR3 nucleotides read TGTGCCAGCAGTGAAACCGGGACTAGCGGTTGGAATGAGCAGTTCTTC. This chain connects TRBV7-2 to TRBJ2-1; 11 bases fit TRBD2. CDR3 length equals 16 residues. CDR1 is SGHTA, CDR2 FQGNSA, per germline. J lost 7 bases, V lost 6 bases, and 11 bases had no gene match. Variable domain in full (rest from reference TRBV7-2 and TRBJ2-1): GAGVSQSPSNKVTEKGKDVELRCDPISGHTALYWYRQSLGQGLEFLIYFQGNSAPDKSGLPSDRFSAERTGGSVSTLTIQRTQQEDSAVYLCASSETGTSGWNEQFFGPGTRLTVL.

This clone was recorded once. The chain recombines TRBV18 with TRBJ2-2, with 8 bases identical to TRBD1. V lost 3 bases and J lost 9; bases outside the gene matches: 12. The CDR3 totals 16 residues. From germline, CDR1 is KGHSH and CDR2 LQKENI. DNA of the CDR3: TGTGCCAGCTCACCGGAGACTACAGGGGGTGGCAGGGAGCTGTTTTTT. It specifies CASSPETTGGGRELFF. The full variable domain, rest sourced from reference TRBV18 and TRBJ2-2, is NAGVMQNPRHLVRRRGQEARLRCSPMKGHSHVYWYRQLPEEGLKFMVYLQKENIIDESGMPKERFSAEFPKEGPSILRIQQVVRGDSAAYFCASSPETTGGGRELFFGEGSRLTVL.